A selection of T cell receptor beta chains follows, all from one sample in a study of early T cells in non-severe SARS-CoV-2 infection. TCRdb re-analysed the 5' RACE reads in MiXCR, keeping a single row per CDR3 protein. The table lists under 40,000 distinct CDR3 sequences, about 6% of them singletons, with approximately 5% in the top ten. What was sequenced was whole blood. The receptors come from an adult who was a healthcare worker with PCR-confirmed SARS-CoV-2 infection or an uninfected control (not recorded which). Both conserved end residues are part of each CDR3. The D gene is left open where the match is weak. Not every row has a clone size; where given, it reads once, few, many or a size class.

14	NA	TRBV7-6	many	TRBJ2-7	TGTGCCAGCAGCTTAAATCAGGTGACCTACGAGCAGTACTTC	CASSLNQVTYEQYF
15	NA	TRBV6-6	many	TRBJ2-1	TGTGCCAGCAGTTACGATATAGGGAAAGGAGATGAGCAGTTCTTC	CASSYDIGKGDEQFF
14	TRBD2	TRBV7-2	many	TRBJ2-5	TGTGCCAGCAGGGCTAGCGGGAGCCCCGAGACCCAGTACTTC	CASRASGSPETQYF
14	NA	TRBV6-6	NA	TRBJ1-1	TGTGCCAGCAAGGTATCGGGGCAGAACACTGAAGCTTTCTTT	CASKVSGQNTEAFF
14	NA	TRBV2	many	TRBJ1-5	TGTGCCAGCAGTGAAGGTGGGCAGGGTCAGCCCCAGCATTTT	CASSEGGQGQPQHF
14	NA	TRBV30	many	TRBJ1-2	TGTGCCTGGATCCCATGGGACATCAACTATGGCTACACCTTC	CAWIPWDINYGYTF
13	TRBD2	TRBV29-1	many	TRBJ2-7	TGCAGCGGGGGAGCGGGAGGATCGAGGGAGCAGTACTTC	CSGGAGGSREQYF
14	NA	TRBV7-9	many	TRBJ2-2	TGTGCCAGCAGCTGGCAGGGGACCACCGGGGAGCTGTTTTTT	CASSWQGTTGELFF
13	TRBD2	TRBV4-1	many	TRBJ2-5	TGCGCCAGCAGCCTAGCGGGAGTTGAGACCCAGTACTTC	CASSLAGVETQYF
15	TRBD2	TRBV5-4	many	TRBJ2-7	TGTGCCAGCAGTTCCGGGACTAGCGGGAAATACGAGCAGTACTTC	CASSSGTSGKYEQYF
12	NA	TRBV28	many	TRBJ2-7	TGTGCCAGCAGTTCAGGGATGAACGAGCAGTACTTC	CASSSGMNEQYF
18	NA	TRBV7-8	few	TRBJ1-2	TGTGCCAGCAGCTCTAATACGCCGAGATCCGTAGCTAACTATGGCTACACCTTC	CASSSNTPRSVANYGYTF
12	NA	TRBV7-6	many	TRBJ2-1	TGTGCCAGCAGCTTAGCCTCGCTTGAGCAGTTCTTC	CASSLASLEQFF